The next 24 T cell receptor beta chains were all read from a single sample in a study of T cells after yellow fever vaccination (dated 2019 in TCRdb). This specimen's treatment or condition label, per the study, means: live attenuated yellow fever vaccine strain. To prepare the library, 5' RACE was applied. Sequencing took place on an Illumina HiSeq 2500. The public reads were run again by TCRdb, first through fastp at Q25 and then through MiXCR, and only productive beta chains were kept. CDR3 protein duplicates are merged, each entry listing the most common genes and DNA. Within this sample are approximately 120,000 distinct CDR3 sequences, with under 8.5% of them counted one time only. The ten top clones hold around 2.6% of the sample. Material: CD4+ T cells sorted from PBMCs, obtained 9 to 10 days after the first yellow fever vaccination. The source is a man younger than 30 who received the YFV17D yellow fever vaccine.

On this clonotype: A much more abundant neighbour one base away suggests this may be a read error. V usage is TRBV11-1 and J usage is TRBJ1-3; D gene ambiguous. CDR1 and CDR2 from the germline V gene are SGHAT and FQDESV (reference sequence). The CDR3 loop spans 18 amino acids. The DNA for the CDR3 is TGTGCCTGCAGCTTGGGTCCGGCATGGGCAAGCTCTGGAAACACCATATATTTT. Translation gives CACSLGPAWASSGNTIYF.

This clonotype was counted ten times or more. This CDR3 reads CASSFSWPASPAAFF. As DNA, the CDR3 is TGCGCCAGCAGCTTCAGCTGGCCGGCCTCCCCGGCGGCTTTCTTT. The V call is TRBV5-1, the J call TRBJ1-1, with D unresolved. Germline V CDR1 and CDR2: SGHRS, YFSETQ. The CDR3 sequence is 15 residues long. V shed 2 bases and J shed 11 bases, with 22 bases lying between them.

This clonotype was seen repeatedly, ten times or more. The J gene is TRBJ2-3, the V gene TRBV7-2, with a possible D match to TRBD1 (5 bases). Trimming took off 5 bases at V and 2 bases at J, with 11 bases between the two ends. The CDR3 consists of 14 residues. CDR1 and CDR2 from the germline V gene are SGHTA and FQGNSA. The CDR3, as DNA: TGTGCCAGCAGCCGAAGGGGAAACACAGATACGCAGTATTTT. Residues: CASSRRGNTDTQYF.

This clonotype was seen ten or more times. The genes are TRBV5-1 and TRBJ1-3, with 8 bases aligning to TRBD1. The germline CDR1 and CDR2 sequences are SGHRS and YFSETQ. The CDR3 length is 17 residues. Trimming at V came to 2 bases and at J to 0 bases, leaving 7 bases not matched to a gene. The DNA of the CDR3 is TGCGCCAGCAGCTTTCGACAGGGGCCGAGCTCTGGAAACACCATATATTTT. This codes for CASSFRQGPSSGNTIYF.

This clonotype was observed at least ten times. The rearrangement links TRBV20-1 to TRBJ2-2; D is unresolved. The CDR3 has 12 residues. The ends were cut back, 0 bases at V and 3 bases at J, with 2 bases in the middle. Germline-derived CDR1 and CDR2 are DFQATT and SNEGSKA (reference sequence). CDR3 bases: TGCAGTGCTAGAGACTACACCGGGGAGCTGTTTTTT. Translation gives CSARDYTGELFF.

This clonotype was detected ten times or more. The rearrangement joins TRBV5-1 to TRBJ2-7; D is uncertain. The CDR3 consists of 14 residues. The ends were cut back, 3 bases at V and 5 bases at J, with 15 bases in the middle. Germline V gives CDR1 SGHRS, CDR2 YFSETQ. The CDR3 spells CASSSIDMGNEQYF. As DNA, the CDR3 is TGCGCCAGCAGCTCCATCGACATGGGGAACGAGCAGTACTTC.

In this sample, this clonotype turned up many times. V is TRBV29-1 and J is TRBJ2-7; TRBD1 agrees at 7 bases. The V segment lost 6 bases and the J segment 2 bases; nucleotides outside the gene matches: 7. The CDR3 runs to 13 residues. The germline gives CDR1 SQVTM, CDR2 ANQGSEA. The CDR3 region has the DNA TGCAGCGTGGCAAGGGACAGTCCCTACGAGCAGTACTTC. Translation gives CSVARDSPYEQYF.

The chain joins TRBV5-1 to TRBJ2-7; D perhaps matches TRBD1 (6 bases). This CDR3 spans 14 amino acids. In germline, CDR1 is SGHRS, CDR2 YFSETQ. V lost 5 bases, J lost 4 bases, and 16 bases lay in between. CDR3 in DNA: TGCGCCAGCAGACAAGGACAGCCAGATTACGAGCAGTACTTC. It yields the protein CASRQGQPDYEQYF. The complete variable domain, with remaining parts taken from reference TRBV5-1 and TRBJ2-7, reads KAGVTQTPRYLIKTRGQQVTLSCSPISGHRSVSWYQQTPGQGLQFLFEYFSETQRNKGNFPGRFSGRQFSNSRSEMNVSTLELGDSALYLCASRQGQPDYEQYFGPGTRLTVT.

This clonotype was seen repeatedly, ten times or more. J is TRBJ2-1 and V is TRBV5-8, with D uncertain. Germline loops: CDR1 SGHTS, CDR2 YDEGEE. The CDR3 loop spans 15 amino acids. V was shortened by 3 bases and J by 0 bases, with 10 bases between the two germline ends. CDR3 coding DNA: TGTGCCAGCAGCTCCCCTACCTACTCCTACAATGAGCAGTTCTTC. Translating it yields CASSSPTYSYNEQFF.

This clonotype was observed at least ten times. V and J are TRBV5-6 and TRBJ2-7; D is unresolved. From germline, CDR1 is SGHDT and CDR2 YYEEEE. The V end was cut by 0 bases, the J end by 0 bases, with 10 bases between. This CDR3 is built from 15 residues. The CDR3 bases are TGTGCCAGCAGCTTGGGGGTAACGATCTCCTACGAGCAGTACTTC. It translates to CASSLGVTISYEQYF.

On this clonotype: Possible read error: a much larger clone is one base away. This chain uses TRBV5-4 with TRBJ2-5, with D perhaps TRBD1 (5 bases). The germline V gene has CDR1 SGHNT and CDR2 YYREEE (reference sequence). The CDR3 has 15 amino acids. Trimming cost V 4 bases and J 2 bases, with 15 bases left between them. CDR3 in amino acids: CASSPRTQSQETQYF. The DNA for the CDR3 is TGTGCCAGCAGCCCCAGGACACAGAGTCAAGAGACCCAGTACTTC.

This clonotype was observed a handful of times. The chain has TRBV5-1 and TRBJ2-4; a possible D gene is TRBD2 (6 bases). CDR1 SGHRS and CDR2 YFSETQ come from the germline V gene. This CDR3 is built from 18 residues. Trimming pared 5 bases from V and 0 bases from J, leaving 21 bases between. The CDR3 loop is CASRSHRDFRIAKNIQYF. The CDR3, as DNA: TGCGCCAGCAGGTCACACCGGGACTTCCGAATAGCCAAAAACATTCAGTACTTC.

There are many counts of this clonotype. The genes are TRBV19 and TRBJ1-1; D might be TRBD1 (5 bases). The V gene's germline CDR1 is LNHDA and CDR2 SQIVND (reference sequence). V was shortened by 7 bases and J by 4 bases, with 22 bases between the two germline ends. This CDR3 contains 16 residues. In DNA form, the CDR3 reads TGTGCCAGTAACTCAGAGGGGATCGGGCTACCCACTGAAGCTTTCTTT. Translation: CASNSEGIGLPTEAFF.

On this clonotype: Given a much more abundant clone one base away, this may be a read error. The chain is built from TRBV19 and TRBJ2-7, with TRBD1 as a possible D gene (5 bases). The CDR3 consists of 16 residues. Germline CDR1 is LNHDA and CDR2 is SQIVND (reference sequence). The CDR3 sequence: CGSSIIPGQGSYEQYF. Here the CDR3 DNA reads TGTGGCAGTAGTATTATACCCGGGCAGGGTAGCTACGAGCAGTACTTC.

This clonotype appeared many times. The chain couples TRBV5-1 to TRBJ2-4; perhaps TRBD1 as D (5 bases). The CDR3 sequence is 16 residues long. Looked up from germline, CDR1 is SGHRS and CDR2 is YFSETQ. V dropped 4 bases and J dropped 3 bases, with 17 bases sitting between them. CDR3 amino acids: CASSPRVSQGKNIQYF. In DNA form, the CDR3 reads TGCGCCAGCAGCCCCAGGGTGAGTCAGGGCAAAAACATTCAGTACTTC.

In this sample, this clonotype turned up many times. The gene calls are TRBV20-1 and TRBJ2-7; D could derive from TRBD1 or TRBD2 (5 bases each). From germline, CDR1 is DFQATT and CDR2 SNEGSKA (reference sequence). This CDR3 has 12 residues. The V end lost 6 bases, the J end lost 7 bases, and 16 bases lay between the germline ends. The CDR3 sequence: CSAEGRVWEQYF. The CDR3 DNA sequence: TGCAGTGCCGAGGGACGGGTCTGGGAGCAGTACTTC.

This clonotype appeared many times. The rearrangement links TRBV20-1 to TRBJ2-5; TRBD1 is a possible D gene (6 bases). CDR1 is DFQATT and CDR2 is SNEGSKA in the germline V gene (reference sequence). The germline V and J ends were trimmed by 2 bases and 3 bases, with 10 bases remaining between them. The CDR3 runs to 13 residues. CDR3 DNA: TGCAGTGCTAGACACGGACAGAAAGAGACCCAGTACTTC. Encoded protein: CSARHGQKETQYF.

The rearrangement uses TRBV5-5 and TRBJ1-2; D perhaps matches TRBD1 (6 bases). Germline V CDR1 and CDR2: SGHKS, YYEKEE (reference sequence). With 3 bases removed from V and 9 bases from J, the gap between germline ends came to 18 bases. The CDR3 totals 14 residues. Here the CDR3 DNA reads TGTGCCAGCAGCTCCTGGACCGACACAGGGAGCTACACCTTC. Residues: CASSSWTDTGSYTF.

This clonotype was detected a few times. The rearrangement joins TRBV20-1 to TRBJ1-6; a possible D gene is TRBD1 (5 bases). The length of the CDR3 is 14 residues. The germline V gene has CDR1 DFQATT and CDR2 SNEGSKA (reference sequence). Trimming cost V 5 bases and J 10 bases, with 18 bases left between them. The CDR3 loop reads CSARRGGKGSPLHF. CDR3 DNA: TGCAGTGCTCGGCGGGGGGGAAAGGGGTCACCCCTCCACTTT.

In this sample, this clonotype turned up many times. A read error may produce the germline difference seen at one junction end. This rearrangement joins TRBV7-7 to TRBJ2-1; 12 positions match TRBD2. This CDR3 comprises 15 residues. The germline V gene encodes CDR1 SSHAT and CDR2 FNYEAQ (reference sequence). The chain's CDR3 is CASSKLAGGLDEQFF. The CDR3, as DNA: TGTGCTAGCAGCAAACTAGCGGGGGGTCTCGATGAGCAGTTCTTC.

Ten or more counts support this clonotype. This sequence joins TRBV4-3 and TRBJ2-1, with 10 bases identical to TRBD1. Germline lookup yields CDR1 LGHNA and CDR2 YSLEER. The CDR3 covers 19 residues. The J segment lost 0 bases and the V segment lost 0 bases, leaving 8 bases of the junction unmatched. CDR3: CASSQDEGDRGRSYNEQFF. The CDR3 region has the DNA TGCGCCAGCAGCCAAGATGAGGGGGACAGGGGTCGCTCCTACAATGAGCAGTTCTTC.

At least ten counts were recorded for this clonotype. This chain uses TRBV6-5 with TRBJ1-6; the match to TRBD1 covers 7 bases. V was pared by 5 bases and J by 2 bases, with 6 bases of the junction left unmatched. Germline lookup yields CDR1 MNHEY and CDR2 SVGAGI. The CDR3 loop spans 16 amino acids. CDR3 sequence reads: CASSRQGGPYNSPLHF. CDR3 sequence (DNA): TGTGCCAGCAGTCGGCAGGGGGGCCCCTATAATTCACCCCTCCACTTT.

This clonotype occurred many times. The CDR3 here is CASSWGQDSYEQYF. The CDR3 coding sequence is TGTGCCAGCAGTTGGGGACAGGACTCCTACGAGCAGTACTTC. V and J are TRBV6-5 and TRBJ2-7, with 8 bases fitting TRBD1. The junction had 2 bases not matched to a gene; V was cut back by 4 bases and J by 0 bases. Germline loops: CDR1 MNHEY, CDR2 SVGAGI. CDR3 length equals 14 residues.

This clonotype was observed many times. The rearrangement links TRBV6-4 to TRBJ1-1, with D tentatively TRBD1 (5 bases). Trimming cost V 8 bases and J 2 bases, with 6 bases left between them. The CDR3 has 11 amino acids. CDR1 is MRHNA and CDR2 is SNTAGT in the germline V gene. The CDR3 coding sequence is TGTGCCAGCGACAGTAACACTGAAGCTTTCTTT. It codes for CASDSNTEAFF.